The clone carrying this TCR beta chain was observed a few times. As yet, its antigen is unknown. Primed by a sample-barcoded 5' primer and a J-beta primer mix, a second PCR proceeded for 7 to 11 cycles. MiXCR was run by TCRdb on the 5' RACE reads, yielding one entry per CDR3 protein. This sample has fewer than 2,000,000 distinct CDR3 sequences, with about 39% found just once. This record belongs to a study of blood T cells in healthy people across ages. Study findings and constraints: A roughly linear age-dependent decrease characterized TCR beta diversity per million T cells.

Peripheral blood from each donor was collected in a volume of approximately 9.2 milliliters. Per the germline V gene, CDR1 is LGHNA and CDR2 is YSLEER. Deletions cut 3 bases from V and 0 bases from J, with 9 bases between. The CDR3 covers 16 residues. The sequencing sample was made of blood. This TCR was recovered from a human donor in good health. This chain links TRBV4-3 with TRBJ2-6; no reliable D call. CDR3 nucleotides: TGCGCCAGCAGCCATACCGGGCTCTCTGGGGCCAACGTCCTGACTTTC. As protein: CASSHTGLSGANVLTF.